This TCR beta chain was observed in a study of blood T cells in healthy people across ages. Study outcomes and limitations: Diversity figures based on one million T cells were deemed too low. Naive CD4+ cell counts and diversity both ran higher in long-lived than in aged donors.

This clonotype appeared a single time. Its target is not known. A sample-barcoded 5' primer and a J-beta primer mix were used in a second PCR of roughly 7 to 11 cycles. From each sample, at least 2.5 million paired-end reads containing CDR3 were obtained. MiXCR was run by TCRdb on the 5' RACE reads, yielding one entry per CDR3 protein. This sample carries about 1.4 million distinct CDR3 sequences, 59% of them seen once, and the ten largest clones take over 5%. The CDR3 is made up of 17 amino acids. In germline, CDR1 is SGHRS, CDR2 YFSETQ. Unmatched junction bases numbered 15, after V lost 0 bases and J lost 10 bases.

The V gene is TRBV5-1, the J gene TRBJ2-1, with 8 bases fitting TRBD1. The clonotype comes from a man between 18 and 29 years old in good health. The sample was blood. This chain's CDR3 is CASSLAPSDREVGEQFF. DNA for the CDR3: TGCGCCAGCAGCTTGGCCCCCTCGGACAGGGAAGTAGGAGAGCAGTTCTTC.